This T cell receptor (beta chain) was recorded in a study of OX40 agonist ivuxolimab in advanced cancers. Turning to the study itself: Prior therapy, whether anti-PD-1, anti-PD-L1 or anti-CTLA-4, was allowed, and 40% had some. Three patients responded partially, comprising one with hepatocellular carcinoma and two with cutaneous melanoma.

CDR3 length equals 20 residues. Clones were read by immunoSEQ multiplex PCR, and TCRdb kept only the in-frame ones, dropping some. The repertoire holds roughly 68,000 clones, with roughly 84% as singletons. This chain links TRBV21-1 with TRBJ1-4; the D call TRBD1 from the table was never checked on the DNA. TRBV21-1 constitutes a pseudogene. This specimen consisted of CD4+ or CD8+ T cells sorted from blood, obtained in a trial of the OX40 agonist ivuxolimab. This sequence originates from an adult with an advanced solid tumor such as melanoma, head and neck, liver or kidney cancer. The DNA of the CDR3 is TGTGCCAGCAGCAGTCCCCCGTTAGACAGGATGGGCTCTCAGAATGAAAAACTGTTTTTT. It translates to CASSSPPLDRMGSQNEKLFF.